This TCR beta chain was found in a study of CD8 T cells in Susac syndrome. Whole-study results and caveats: As acknowledged by the study, its TCR sequencing and HLA analysis included a relatively small number of individuals.

The RNA, 0.5 to 1 ug, was put through reverse transcription using random hexamers. An immunoSEQ multiplex PCR generated amplified TCR beta CDR3 products spanning 54 Vbeta and 13 Jbeta. Each CDR3 protein gets one entry after TCRdb re-called the immunoSEQ multiplex PCR reads with MiXCR. The repertoire holds about 200,000 distinct CDR3 sequences, roughly 95% seen once, with about 0.09% in the top ten. In this sample, this clonotype turned up once. Its antigen is unidentified. The T cells that were sequenced for TCR beta were CD8+ and CD4+ cells from blood. TEMRA cells were enriched by FACS, and CD4+ and CD8+ T cells were negatively isolated. The CDR3 is made up of 14 amino acids. The germline V gene has CDR1 LNHDA and CDR2 SQIVND (reference sequence). Trimming cost V 4 bases and J 3 bases, with 10 bases left between them.

The source material was CD4+ T cells from PBMCs. The chain couples TRBV19 to TRBJ1-5; a weak D match, TRBD1 (6 bases). The clonotype originates from a human donor with multiple sclerosis. Written as DNA, the CDR3 is TGTGCCAGTAGTAGCGGACAGTACAATCAGCCCCAGCATTTT. As protein: CASSSGQYNQPQHF.